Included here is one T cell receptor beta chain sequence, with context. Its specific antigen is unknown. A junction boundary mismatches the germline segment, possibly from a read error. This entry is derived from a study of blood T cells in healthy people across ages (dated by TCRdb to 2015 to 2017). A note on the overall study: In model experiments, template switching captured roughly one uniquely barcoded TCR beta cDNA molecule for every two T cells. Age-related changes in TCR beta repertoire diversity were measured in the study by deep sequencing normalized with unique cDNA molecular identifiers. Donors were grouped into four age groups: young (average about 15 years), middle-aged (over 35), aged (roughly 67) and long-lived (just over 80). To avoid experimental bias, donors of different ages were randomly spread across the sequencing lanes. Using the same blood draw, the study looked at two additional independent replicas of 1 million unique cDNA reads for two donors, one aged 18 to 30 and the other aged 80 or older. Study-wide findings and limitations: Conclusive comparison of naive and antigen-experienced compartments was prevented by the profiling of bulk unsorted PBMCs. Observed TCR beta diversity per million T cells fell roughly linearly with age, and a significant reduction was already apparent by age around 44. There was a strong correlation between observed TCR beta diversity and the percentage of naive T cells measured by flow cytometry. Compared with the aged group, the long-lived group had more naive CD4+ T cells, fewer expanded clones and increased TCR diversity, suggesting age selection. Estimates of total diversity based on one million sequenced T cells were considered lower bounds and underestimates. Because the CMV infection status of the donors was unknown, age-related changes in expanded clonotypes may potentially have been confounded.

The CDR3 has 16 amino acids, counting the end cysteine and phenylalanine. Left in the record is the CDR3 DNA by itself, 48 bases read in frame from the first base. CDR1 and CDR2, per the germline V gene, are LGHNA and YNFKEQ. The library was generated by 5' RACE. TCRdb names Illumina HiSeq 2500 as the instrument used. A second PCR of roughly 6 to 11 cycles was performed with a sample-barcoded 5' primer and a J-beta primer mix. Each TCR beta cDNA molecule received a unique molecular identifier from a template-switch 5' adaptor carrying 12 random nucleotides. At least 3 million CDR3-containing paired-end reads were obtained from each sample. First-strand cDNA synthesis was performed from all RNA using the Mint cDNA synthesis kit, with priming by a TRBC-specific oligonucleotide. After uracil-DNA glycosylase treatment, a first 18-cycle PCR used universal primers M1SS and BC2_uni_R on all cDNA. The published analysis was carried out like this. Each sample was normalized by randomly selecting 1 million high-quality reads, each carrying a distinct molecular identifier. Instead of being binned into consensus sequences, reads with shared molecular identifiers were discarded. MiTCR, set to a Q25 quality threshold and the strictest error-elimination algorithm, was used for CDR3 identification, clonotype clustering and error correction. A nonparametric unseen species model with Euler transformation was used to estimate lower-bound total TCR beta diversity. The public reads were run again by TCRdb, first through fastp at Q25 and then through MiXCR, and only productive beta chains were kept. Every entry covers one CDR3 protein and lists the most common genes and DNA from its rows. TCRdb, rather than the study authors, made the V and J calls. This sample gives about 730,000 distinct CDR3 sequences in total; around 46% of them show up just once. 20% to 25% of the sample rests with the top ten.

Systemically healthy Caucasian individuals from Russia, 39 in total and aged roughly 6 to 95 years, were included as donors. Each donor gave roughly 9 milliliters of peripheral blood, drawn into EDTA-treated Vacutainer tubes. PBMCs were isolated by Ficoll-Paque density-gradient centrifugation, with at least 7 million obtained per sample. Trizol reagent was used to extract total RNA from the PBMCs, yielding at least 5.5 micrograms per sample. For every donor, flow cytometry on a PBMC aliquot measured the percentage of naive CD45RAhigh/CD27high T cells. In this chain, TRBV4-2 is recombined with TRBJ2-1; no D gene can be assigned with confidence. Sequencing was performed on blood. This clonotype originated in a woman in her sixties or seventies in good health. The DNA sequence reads TGTGCCAGCAGCCAAGATTCTAGAGGCTCCTACAATGAGCAGTTTTTC. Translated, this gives CASSQDSRGSYNEQFF.